The 20 T cell receptor beta chains given below trace back to one sample, sequenced in a study of OX40 agonist ivuxolimab in advanced cancers. Using immunoSEQ multiplex PCR, the repertoire was profiled, and TCRdb retains in-frame clones only, with some absent. This sample yields over 55,000 clones, of which around 89% are seen a single time; 10% to 13% belongs to the top ten. Sequences were derived from CD4+ or CD8+ T cells sorted from blood, sampled in a trial of the OX40 agonist ivuxolimab. These receptors originate from an adult with an advanced solid tumor such as melanoma, head and neck, liver or kidney cancer.

The chain recombines TRBV2 with TRBJ2-7; D not resolved. The CDR3 extends over 13 amino acids. With 2 bases removed from V and 2 bases from J, the gap between germline ends came to 7 bases. Germline V lookup: CDR1 SNHLY, CDR2 FYNNEI. The CDR3 loop is CASSEWAAYEQYF. DNA of the CDR3: TGTGCCAGCAGTGAATGGGCCGCCTACGAGCAGTACTTC.

This chain joins TRBV6-5 and TRBJ2-7; D might be TRBD1 (6 bases). The CDR3 has 12 amino acids. With 6 bases removed from V and 6 bases from J, the gap between germline ends came to 12 bases. The germline V gene encodes CDR1 MNHEY and CDR2 SVGAGI. The CDR3 reads CASSTGLFEQYF. CDR3 sequence (DNA): TGTGCCAGCAGCACAGGGTTATTCGAGCAGTACTTC.

The rearrangement links TRBV29-1 to TRBJ2-5, with 9 bases matching TRBD1. Per germline, CDR1 SQVTM and CDR2 ANQGSEA. Unmatched junction bases numbered 17, after V lost 1 base and J lost 5 bases. The CDR3 runs to 18 residues. CDR3 DNA: TGCAGCGTTGAAGTTTTTAGTTCCTGGACAGGGGTCTTTGAGACCCAGTACTTC. Its protein product is CSVEVFSSWTGVFETQYF.

The rearrangement joins TRBV5-1 to TRBJ1-3, with TRBD1 matching 7 bases. In germline, CDR1 is SGHRS, CDR2 YFSETQ. CDR3 length equals 14 residues. After removal of 4 bases from V and 6 bases from J, the junction contained 7 bases not matched to a gene. DNA for the CDR3: TGCGCCAGCAGCCGTACAGGGGACGCAAACACCATATATTTT. Translating gives CASSRTGDANTIYF.

This clone has just one count. The genes are TRBV15 and TRBJ1-5; no definite D call. Between the trimmed V and J ends, which lost 0 bases and 6 bases, there was a span of 15 bases. Looked up from germline, CDR1 is LNHNV and CDR2 is YYDKDF (reference sequence). This CDR3 is 16 amino acids long. DNA of the CDR3: TGTGCCACCAGCAGAGATCAGGTTGCATCTGCTCAGCCCCAGCATTTT. It is translated as CATSRDQVASAQPQHF. Filled out from reference TRBV15 and TRBJ1-5, the complete variable domain reads DAMVIQNPRYQVTQFGKPVTLSCSQTLNHNVMYWYQQKSSQAPKLLFHYYDKDFNNEADTPDNFQSRRPNTSFCFLDIRSPGLGDTAMYLCATSRDQVASAQPQHFGDGTRLSIL.

The rearrangement links TRBV28 to TRBJ2-1; 12 bases fit TRBD1. Germline-derived CDR1 and CDR2 are MDHEN and SYDVKM. The trim removed 4 bases at V and 10 bases at J, leaving 8 bases unmatched. The CDR3 runs to 15 residues. CDR3 in amino acids: CASSSPGQGAREQFF. The CDR3 DNA reads as TGTGCCAGCAGTTCCCCGGGACAGGGGGCCCGGGAGCAGTTCTTC.

This sequence joins TRBV27 and TRBJ2-7; maybe TRBD1 (5 bases). Germline loops: CDR1 MNHEY, CDR2 SMNVEV (reference sequence). V was cut by 5 bases and J by 0 bases, with 17 bases left in between. CDR3 length: 16 amino acids. CDR3 DNA sequence: TGTGCCAGCAGTCCGACCAGGGTTACGAGCTCCTACGAGCAGTACTTC. Translation gives CASSPTRVTSSYEQYF.

The chain links TRBV13 to TRBJ2-1; TRBD1 might be the D (6 bases). The CDR3 covers 14 residues. Germline V gene lookup returns CDR1 PRHDT and CDR2 FYEKMQ (reference sequence). The V end lost 6 bases, the J end lost 6 bases, and 15 bases lay between the germline ends. The CDR3, as DNA: TGTGCCAGCAGGGGAGAGGGGGTCACCAATGAGCAGTTCTTC. It translates to CASRGEGVTNEQFF.

The CDR3 region is CASSSGTSGNYEQYF. CDR3 nucleotide sequence: TGTGCCAGCAGTTCAGGGACTAGCGGGAATTACGAGCAGTACTTC. The V and J genes are TRBV5-4 and TRBJ2-7, with TRBD2 identical over 13 bases. The germline V gene encodes CDR1 SGHNT and CDR2 YYREEE (reference sequence). The CDR3 runs to 15 residues. The junction had 6 bases not matched to a gene; V was cut back by 5 bases and J by 4 bases.

The chain combines TRBV6-1 with TRBJ2-5, with 8 bases identical to TRBD1. CDR3 size: 14 residues. Unmatched junction bases numbered 9, after V lost 7 bases and J lost 5 bases. The germline CDR1 and CDR2 sequences are MNHNS and SASEGT. As DNA, the CDR3 is TGTGCCAGCACCCTCAACAGGGGGGAGGAGACCCAGTACTTC. It yields the protein CASTLNRGEETQYF.

A word on this clone: In the same sample, other DNA sequences code for this CDR3. The CDR3 DNA sequence: TGTGCCAGCAGGGCGGGGGGGACAGATACGCAGTATTTT. It codes for CASRAGGTDTQYF. The chain couples TRBV27 to TRBJ2-3; 9 nucleotides agree with TRBD2. Trimming at V came to 6 bases and at J to 3 bases, leaving 1 base not matched to a gene. CDR1 MNHEY and CDR2 SMNVEV come from the germline V gene (reference sequence). The CDR3 sequence is 13 residues long.

This chain links TRBV25-1 with TRBJ2-5; D may be TRBD1 (5 bases). Germline lookup yields CDR1 MGHDK and CDR2 SYGVNS. Between the trimmed V and J ends, which lost 3 bases and 3 bases, there was a span of 14 bases. The CDR3 is 15 residues long. CDR3 coding DNA: TGTGCCAGCAGTGATCCCGGACAATGGGAAGAGACCCAGTACTTC. This gives the protein CASSDPGQWEETQYF.

The chain employs TRBV5-1 and TRBJ2-3; no definite D call. V shed 3 bases and J shed 4 bases, with 3 bases lying between them. The germline V gene encodes CDR1 SGHRS and CDR2 YFSETQ. CDR3 length equals 11 residues. The CDR3 region is CASSSSDTQYF. The CDR3 coding sequence is TGCGCCAGCAGCTCCTCAGATACGCAGTATTTT.

V gene TRBV20-1 combines with J gene TRBJ1-1; D is uncertain. The CDR3 length is 11 residues. Trimming pared 5 bases from V and 4 bases from J, leaving 8 bases between. The germline V gene has CDR1 DFQATT and CDR2 SNEGSKA (reference sequence). CDR3 loop: CSASWSTEAFF. The CDR3 DNA sequence: TGCAGTGCTTCCTGGAGCACTGAAGCTTTCTTT.

This clone was counted a single time. The V gene is TRBV11-2, the J gene TRBJ1-1; tentatively, D is TRBD1 (5 bases). The germline V gene has CDR1 SGHAT and CDR2 FQNNGV. The CDR3 covers 13 residues. Trimming removed 3 bases at V and 10 bases at J, with 15 bases between. CDR3 residues: CASSFNPQVPAFF. The CDR3 DNA is TGTGCCAGCAGCTTTAACCCACAGGTACCAGCTTTCTTT.

The chain couples TRBV4-1 to TRBJ2-1; D is possibly TRBD2 (6 bases). This CDR3 is 12 amino acids long. Germline lookup yields CDR1 MGHRA and CDR2 YSYEKL. Trimming stripped 4 bases from V and 11 bases from J, with 12 bases between. In DNA, the CDR3 is TGCGCCAGCAGCCCCACCGGAGGGAAGCAGTTCTTC. It translates to CASSPTGGKQFF.

The chain couples TRBV4-2 to TRBJ1-3, with 9 positions matching TRBD1. V lost 4 bases and J lost 2; bases outside the gene matches: 6. There are 16 residues in the CDR3. Germline CDR1 LGHNA, CDR2 YNFKEQ. The CDR3 sequence is CASSRLGTGTGNTIYF. CDR3 in DNA: TGTGCCAGCAGCCGACTAGGGACAGGGACTGGAAACACCATATATTTT.

The chain recombines TRBV18 with TRBJ2-3, with 8 bases identical to TRBD1. The germline V gene encodes CDR1 KGHSH and CDR2 LQKENI. The CDR3 has 19 residues. V shed 5 bases and J 2 bases; nucleotides not matched to a gene: 18. CDR3: CASSFGQGRGRGNTDTQYF. The CDR3 DNA is TGTGCCAGCTCATTTGGACAGGGAAGAGGGAGAGGGAACACAGATACGCAGTATTTT.

This chain joins TRBV25-1 and TRBJ1-2; D not resolved. With 5 bases removed from V and 3 bases from J, the gap between germline ends came to 13 bases. Germline V gives CDR1 MGHDK, CDR2 SYGVNS. CDR3 length: 14 residues. The CDR3 nucleotides are TGTGCCAGCAGTCCTTACCTCGGGGACTATGGCTACACCTTC. Translation gives CASSPYLGDYGYTF.

The chain joins TRBV19 to TRBJ2-1, with a tentative D call TRBD2 (5 bases). The CDR3 length is 12 residues. Germline loops: CDR1 LNHDA, CDR2 SQIVND (reference sequence). Trimming shortened V by 3 bases and J by 12 bases, and 12 bases separated the two germline ends. This CDR3 is CASSIEGIGQFF. The CDR3 DNA reads as TGTGCCAGTAGTATTGAGGGAATTGGGCAGTTCTTC.